The 26 T cell receptor beta chains presented below share a single source sample, sequenced in a study of shared clonotypes between healthy human individuals. Produced via immunoSEQ multiplex PCR; TCRdb's table is partial and in-frame only. Of hundreds of thousands of clones listed, about 85% are singletons. Sequencing used PBMCs. These receptors were taken from a woman aged 40 to 49 in good health. Some clones in this sample may be carry-over from other donors' samples.

This clone was detected ten times or more. The chain couples TRBV6-1 to TRBJ1-3; D unclear. The V gene's germline CDR1 is MNHNS and CDR2 SASEGT. This CDR3 spans 15 amino acids. Trimming left V 2 bases short and J 0 bases short, with 8 bases between. CDR3 protein: CASSEIGFSGNTIYF. The CDR3 bases are TGTGCCAGCAGTGAAATCGGATTCTCTGGAAACACCATATATTTT.

CDR3 sequence reads: CASSSGGTGELFF. As DNA, the CDR3 is TGTGCCAGTAGCTCAGGGGGCACCGGGGAGCTGTTTTTT. The rearrangement uses TRBV19 and TRBJ2-2; 7 nucleotides agree with TRBD1. V shed 6 bases and J 4 bases; nucleotides not matched to a gene: 2. The CDR3 is 13 amino acids. Germline assignment: CDR1 LNHDA and CDR2 SQIVND (reference sequence).

The table lists this clone with a few counts. The J gene is TRBJ2-3, the V gene TRBV28, with 8 bases aligning to TRBD2. Germline trimming cut 6 bases from V and 4 bases from J; bases unmatched to any gene: 12. In germline, CDR1 is MDHEN, CDR2 SYDVKM. This CDR3 region has 16 residues. Here the CDR3 DNA reads TGTGCCAGCAGCCCCATAAGCGGGAGAGGCTCAGATACGCAGTATTTT. It encodes CASSPISGRGSDTQYF.

The rearrangement links TRBV4-1 to TRBJ1-2; the D is unclear. CDR3 length: 13 residues. CDR1 and CDR2 (germline): MGHRA, YSYEKL. With 2 bases removed from V and 2 bases from J, the gap between germline ends came to 6 bases. The DNA for the CDR3 is TGCGCCAGCAGCCAACCAGGAAACTATGGCTACACCTTC. Protein: CASSQPGNYGYTF.

This clone has more than one count but fewer than ten. V usage is TRBV7-2 and J usage is TRBJ2-7; D may be TRBD2 (6 bases). CDR1 and CDR2 (germline): SGHTA, FQGNSA. The CDR3 loop spans 15 amino acids. V shed 7 bases and J shed 2 bases, with 18 bases lying between them. CDR3 residues: CASTLGGRNPYEQYF. In DNA form, the CDR3 reads TGTGCCAGCACCCTCGGGGGACGGAACCCCTACGAGCAGTACTTC.

This clone was seen many times. The chain couples TRBV7-9 to TRBJ2-3; weak D call: TRBD2 (5 bases). The CDR3 sequence is 12 residues long. From germline, CDR1 is SEHNR and CDR2 FQNEAQ (reference sequence). Between the trimmed V and J ends, which lost 6 bases and 5 bases, there was a span of 9 bases. CDR3 sequence reads: CASSNAGDTQYF. CDR3 nucleotides: TGTGCCAGCAGTAACGCGGGAGATACGCAGTATTTT.

V usage is TRBV27 and J usage is TRBJ2-3; 14 bases match TRBD2. Germline V gene data show CDR1 as MNHEY and CDR2 as SMNVEV (reference sequence). The J segment lost 11 bases and the V segment lost 5 bases, leaving 3 bases of the junction unmatched. The CDR3 totals 13 residues. DNA of the CDR3: TGTGCCAGCAGTAGGACTAGCGGGAGGATGCAGTATTTT. Translating it yields CASSRTSGRMQYF.

The chain employs TRBV7-3 and TRBJ2-2; perhaps TRBD2 as D (6 bases). Germline V gene data show CDR1 as SGHTA and CDR2 as FQGTGA. This CDR3 is built from 16 residues. The V gene lost 1 base and the J gene lost 2 bases, with 11 bases spanning the gap. The CDR3, as DNA: TGTGCCAGCAGCTTAAGTCCACTAGCTAACACCGGGGAGCTGTTTTTT. Its protein product is CASSLSPLANTGELFF.

For this clone: Other DNA sequences from this sample encode an identical CDR3 as well. V is TRBV19 and J is TRBJ1-1, with no clear D. CDR1 LNHDA and CDR2 SQIVND come from the germline V gene (reference sequence). CDR3 length: 14 residues. V lost 2 bases, J lost 0 bases, and 7 bases lay in between. DNA for the CDR3: TGTGCCAGTAGTATACCAGGATTGAACACTGAAGCTTTCTTT. Encoded protein: CASSIPGLNTEAFF.

Turning to this clone: This CDR3 is also generated by other DNA sequences in the sample. The chain combines TRBV9 with TRBJ2-3; perhaps TRBD2 as D (5 bases). The CDR3 extends over 16 amino acids. V shed 0 bases and J shed 3 bases, with 14 bases lying between them. Germline V gives CDR1 SGDLS, CDR2 YYNGEE. The CDR3 protein is CASSVVGLAATDTQYF. The CDR3 coding sequence is TGTGCCAGCAGCGTAGTAGGGCTAGCAGCAACAGATACGCAGTATTTT.

This clone was picked up a small number of times. The chain has TRBV10-3 and TRBJ2-7, with 7 bases identical to TRBD2. The CDR3 is 13 amino acids. Per the germline V gene, CDR1 is ENHRY and CDR2 is SYGVKD. The trim removed 2 bases at V and 6 bases at J, leaving 4 bases unmatched. The CDR3, as DNA: TGTGCCATCAGTGAGCGGGGGGAGACCGAGCAGTACTTC. This encodes CAISERGETEQYF.

V usage is TRBV30 and J usage is TRBJ2-5; 8 bases fit TRBD1. CDR3 size: 11 residues. Germline V gives CDR1 GTSNPN, CDR2 SVGIG (reference sequence). The trim removed 7 bases at V and 5 bases at J, leaving 3 bases unmatched. CDR3 coding DNA: TGTGCCTCAGGACAGGGTGAGACCCAGTACTTC. Protein product: CASGQGETQYF.

The chain is built from TRBV4-3 and TRBJ2-7; a possible D gene is TRBD2 (7 bases). The germline V gene has CDR1 LGHNA and CDR2 YSLEER. The length of the CDR3 is 13 residues. Trimming shortened V by 2 bases and J by 3 bases, and 8 bases separated the two germline ends. The CDR3 sequence is CASSQRGGYEQYF. CDR3 sequence (DNA): TGCGCCAGCAGCCAAAGGGGGGGCTACGAGCAGTACTTC.

The V gene is TRBV5-8, the J gene TRBJ2-1; D gene uncertain. V lost 2 bases and J 6 bases, leaving 9 bases between the germline ends. The CDR3 loop spans 13 amino acids. Germline loops: CDR1 SGHTS, CDR2 YDEGEE. CDR3 sequence reads: CASSFVQINEQFF. CDR3 in DNA: TGTGCCAGCAGCTTTGTACAGATCAATGAGCAGTTCTTC.

The V gene is TRBV4-1, the J gene TRBJ2-1; possibly TRBD2 for D (6 bases). The V gene's germline CDR1 is MGHRA and CDR2 YSYEKL. This CDR3 spans 16 amino acids. V was shortened by 0 bases and J by 5 bases, with 14 bases between the two germline ends. The CDR3 nucleotides read TGCGCCAGCAGCCAAGACGGTAGCGGAGCTCACAATGAGCAGTTCTTC. The encoded protein is CASSQDGSGAHNEQFF.

On this clone: This likely reflects a read error, since a far larger clone is one base away. The chain couples TRBV5-1 to TRBJ1-5; D is unclear. Germline lookup yields CDR1 SGHRS and CDR2 YFSETQ. The CDR3 runs 19 residues. The CDR3 DNA is TGCGCCAGCAGCCCTCCCCAGGCCCGACCCGAACATAGCAATCGGCCCCAGCATTTT. Protein: CASSPPQARPEHSNRPQHF. The entire variable domain, with the rest obtained from reference TRBV5-1 and TRBJ1-5, is as follows: KAGVTQTPRYLIKTRGQQVTLSCSPISGHRSVSWYQQTPGQGLQFLFEYFSETQRNKGNFPGRFSGRQFSNSRSEMNVSTLELGDSALYLCASSPPQARPEHSNRPQHFGDGTRLSIL.

J is TRBJ2-1 and V is TRBV27, with D tentatively TRBD2 (6 bases). Trimming left V 6 bases short and J 0 bases short, with 15 bases between. Germline V lookup: CDR1 MNHEY, CDR2 SMNVEV (reference sequence). CDR3 length: 16 amino acids. DNA for the CDR3: TGTGCCAGCAGGGGCGGGACTTTAAGCTCCTACAATGAGCAGTTCTTC. Protein product: CASRGGTLSSYNEQFF.

The V and J genes are TRBV5-5 and TRBJ2-5, with D maybe TRBD1 (6 bases). Germline V lookup: CDR1 SGHKS, CDR2 YYEKEE (reference sequence). The CDR3 is 15 residues long. The V gene lost 0 bases and the J gene lost 2 bases, with 11 bases spanning the gap. The CDR3 region has the DNA TGTGCCAGCAGCTTGGCCAGAGGACAGCAAGAGACCCAGTACTTC. This translates into CASSLARGQQETQYF.

The chain links TRBV29-1 to TRBJ2-5, with TRBD2 matching over 11 bases. The J call may be incorrect, as the DNA end agrees better with TRBJ2-7. From germline, CDR1 is SQVTM and CDR2 ANQGSEA. CDR3 length: 14 amino acids. CDR3 loop: CSVVTSGTFYEQYF. Here the CDR3 DNA reads TGCAGCGTTGTGACTAGCGGGACTTTCTACGAGCAGTACTTC.

The DNA of the CDR3 is TGCGCCAGCAGCTTGGGAACCGGGACAGGGCGAGAGACCCAGTACTTC. Translated: CASSLGTGTGRETQYF. This chain links TRBV5-1 with TRBJ2-5, with TRBD1 identical over 9 bases. Losses at the gene ends were 0 bases for V and 4 bases for J; bases not matched to a gene: 7. The CDR3 loop spans 16 amino acids. Looked up from germline, CDR1 is SGHRS and CDR2 is YFSETQ.

The V call is TRBV7-9, the J call TRBJ2-1; TRBD2 is a possible D gene (6 bases). This CDR3 is built from 16 residues. The germline V gene encodes CDR1 SEHNR and CDR2 FQNEAQ (reference sequence). With 8 bases removed from V and 6 bases from J, the gap between germline ends came to 23 bases. For the CDR3, the DNA is TGTGCCAGCGTATCGGAAACTAGCTCCTCCGTCAATGAGCAGTTCTTC. This codes for CASVSETSSSVNEQFF.

This clone was seen ten or more times. V and J are TRBV7-2 and TRBJ1-5; a possible D gene is TRBD1 (5 bases). This CDR3 has 15 residues. The V and J ends lost 4 bases and 7 bases respectively, with 17 bases between them. Germline CDR1 and CDR2: SGHTA and FQGNSA. The CDR3 reads CASSSLLGGGQPQHF. Here the CDR3 DNA reads TGTGCCAGCAGCTCTCTGCTGGGGGGAGGGCAGCCCCAGCATTTT.

The CDR3 bases are TGTGCCAGCAGCGGGACGGGGATGGGGTTAAGCAATCAGCCCCAGCATTTT. It yields the protein CASSGTGMGLSNQPQHF. This chain connects TRBV7-8 to TRBJ1-5; tentative D call: TRBD1 (5 bases). Trimming shortened V by 5 bases and J by 1 base, and 18 bases separated the two germline ends. CDR3 size: 17 residues. CDR1 and CDR2 (germline): SGHVS, FQNEAQ.

About this clone: The sample carries other DNA sequences with the same CDR3. The rearrangement links TRBV7-8 to TRBJ2-3; tentative D call: TRBD2 (6 bases). This CDR3 contains 13 residues. The germline CDR1 and CDR2 sequences are SGHVS and FQNEAQ. V shed 5 bases and J shed 6 bases, with 12 bases lying between them. CDR3 sequence reads: CASSPGRGDTQYF. The DNA of the CDR3 is TGTGCCAGCAGCCCCGGGAGAGGGGATACGCAGTATTTT. The variable domain in full, completed from reference TRBV7-8 and TRBJ2-3, reads GAGVSQSPRYKVAKRGQDVALRCDPISGHVSLFWYQQALGQGPEFLTYFQNEAQLDKSGLPSDRFFAERPEGSVSTLKIQRTQQEDSAVYLCASSPGRGDTQYFGPGTRLTVL.

This clone was picked up many times. V is TRBV7-9 and J is TRBJ2-5, with a weak D call TRBD1 (6 bases). V gave up 5 bases and J gave up 5 bases, with 21 bases separating them. CDR1 and CDR2 (germline): SEHNR, FQNEAQ (reference sequence). This CDR3 has 16 residues. CDR3 coding DNA: TGTGCCAGCAGCCCCGGGACACGTCGTCGTCGGGAGACCCAGTACTTC. Its translation: CASSPGTRRRRETQYF.

The chain has TRBV10-2 and TRBJ1-1; D might be TRBD1 (6 bases). V was trimmed by 6 bases and J by 0 bases, leaving 20 bases between them. CDR1 and CDR2 (germline): WSHSY, SAAADI. The CDR3 runs to 17 residues. The CDR3 loop reads CASSPTGGALMNTEAFF. In DNA form, the CDR3 reads TGCGCCAGCAGCCCCACGGGGGGGGCCTTGATGAACACTGAAGCTTTCTTT.